Listed here are 6 T cell receptor beta chains from one sample, sequenced in a study of blood T cell repertoires in COVID-19. The assay was immunoSEQ multiplex PCR, and TCRdb's table has in-frame clones only and misses some. The table shows fewer than 350,000 clones, with approximately 85% occurring only once. Sequencing input: PBMCs or T cells enriched from blood (not recorded which). The origin of the receptors is a young man who had recovered from COVID-19.

The rearrangement links TRBV5-1 to TRBJ1-6; D is possibly TRBD1 (5 bases). Trimming pared 0 bases from V and 4 bases from J, leaving 11 bases between. The CDR3 extends over 16 amino acids. Germline CDR1 SGHRS, CDR2 YFSETQ. The CDR3 nucleotides are TGCGCCAGCAGCTTGGGGGTCGGGGGGTATAATTCACCCCTCCACTTT. This sequence encodes CASSLGVGGYNSPLHF. The variable domain in full, with the rest retrieved from reference TRBV5-1 and TRBJ1-6, is KAGVTQTPRYLIKTRGQQVTLSCSPISGHRSVSWYQQTPGQGLQFLFEYFSETQRNKGNFPGRFSGRQFSNSRSEMNVSTLELGDSALYLCASSLGVGGYNSPLHFGNGTRLTVT.

The CDR3 is CASSLQGGTEAFF. DNA of the CDR3: TGTGCCAGCAGCTTACAGGGTGGCACTGAAGCTTTCTTT. This sequence joins TRBV2 and TRBJ1-1; a possible D gene is TRBD1 (6 bases). Trimming left V 6 bases short and J 4 bases short, with 12 bases between. This CDR3 has 13 amino acids. Germline lookup yields CDR1 SNHLY and CDR2 FYNNEI. The whole variable domain, remainder taken from reference TRBV2 and TRBJ1-1, is EPEVTQTPSHQVTQMGQEVILRCVPISNHLYFYWYRQILGQKVEFLVSFYNNEISEKSEIFDDQFSVERPDGSNFTLKIRSTKLEDSAMYFCASSLQGGTEAFFGQGTRLTVV.

The V call is TRBV4-2, the J call TRBJ1-6; D uncertain. This CDR3 has 16 amino acids. V was shortened by 1 base and J by 7 bases, with 14 bases between the two germline ends. Germline assignment: CDR1 LGHNA and CDR2 YNFKEQ. DNA of the CDR3: TGTGCCAGCAGCCAAGTATCCGGAGGACTGAATTCACCCCTCCACTTT. Its translation: CASSQVSGGLNSPLHF.

This clone was seen only once. The chain employs TRBV6-2 or TRBV6-3 and TRBJ1-1, with 10 bases fitting TRBD1. V shed 4 bases and J 1 base; nucleotides not matched to a gene: 9. CDR1 and CDR2 from the germline V gene are MNHEY and SVGEGT. The CDR3 is made up of 17 amino acids. CDR3 protein: CASSLGTGEGPNTEAFF. The DNA of the CDR3 is TGTGCCAGCAGTTTAGGGACAGGGGAAGGTCCGAACACTGAAGCTTTCTTT.

The CDR3 region has the DNA TGTGCCAGCTCACCAGTCGCGGCAGGGGACTCTGGGGCCAACGTCCTGACTTTC. It codes for CASSPVAAGDSGANVLTF. The rearrangement uses TRBV18 and TRBJ2-6, with D possibly matching TRBD1 (6 bases). Trimming left V 2 bases short and J 0 bases short, with 14 bases between. Germline CDR1 and CDR2: KGHSH and LQKENI. CDR3 length: 18 residues.

V usage is TRBV11-2 and J usage is TRBJ1-2, with D possibly TRBD1 on 5 matching bases. In germline, CDR1 is SGHAT, CDR2 FQNNGV. The ends were cut back, 8 bases at V and 4 bases at J, with 20 bases in the middle. The CDR3 covers 15 residues. CDR3 bases: TGTGCCAGCTCGACACTACAAGGAGGGGTCTATGGCTACACCTTC. Translated, it gives CASSTLQGGVYGYTF.